These 8 T cell receptor beta chains came from one sample sequenced in a study of PD-L1 blockade in urothelial cancer. Libraries were prepared by immunoSEQ multiplex PCR; TCRdb keeps only in-frame clonotypes and omits some of them. Here the sample spans 85,000 to 130,000 clones, around 90% being singletons. Sequencing was performed on PBMCs, taken around atezolizumab (anti-PD-L1) treatment. All receptors come from a woman older than 75 with urothelial cancer.

CDR3 sequence reads: CASSTVSATEAFF. The CDR3 DNA follows: TGTGCCAGTAGTACGGTGTCTGCGACTGAAGCTTTCTTT. The gene calls are TRBV19 and TRBJ1-1; D is undetermined. The CDR3 totals 13 residues. Looked up from germline, CDR1 is LNHDA and CDR2 is SQIVND (reference sequence). V gave up 4 bases and J gave up 5 bases, with 11 bases separating them. Looking up the rest from reference TRBV19 and TRBJ1-1 gives the full variable domain: DGGITQSPKYLFRKEGQNVTLSCEQNLNHDAMYWYRQDPGQGLRLIYYSQIVNDFQKGDIAEGYSVSREKKESFPLTVTSAQKNPTAFYLCASSTVSATEAFFGQGTRLTVV.

The chain combines TRBV19 with TRBJ1-5; 9 positions match TRBD1. From germline, CDR1 is LNHDA and CDR2 SQIVND (reference sequence). This CDR3 contains 14 residues. Unmatched junction bases numbered 3, after V lost 8 bases and J lost 1 base. CDR3 in amino acids: CASGQGQSNQPQHF. CDR3 coding DNA: TGTGCCAGTGGACAGGGGCAAAGCAATCAGCCCCAGCATTTT.

The V call is TRBV5-4, the J call TRBJ2-1; 8 bases align to TRBD2. Losses at the gene ends were 1 base for V and 5 bases for J; bases not matched to a gene: 5. This CDR3 comprises 15 residues. CDR1 and CDR2 (germline): SGHNT, YYREEE (reference sequence). CDR3 loop: CASSLTAGAHNEQFF. The CDR3 region has the DNA TGTGCCAGCAGCTTGACAGCGGGAGCTCACAATGAGCAGTTCTTC.

This clone is a singleton in its sample. The chain recombines TRBV18 with TRBJ2-5, with 10 bases matching TRBD2. The germline V gene has CDR1 KGHSH and CDR2 LQKENI. The length of the CDR3 is 18 residues. The trim removed 3 bases at V and 4 bases at J, leaving 14 bases unmatched. The CDR3, as DNA: TGTGCCAGCTCACCTACGATCTTACTAGCGGGAAAGGGAGAGACCCAGTACTTC. Protein sequence: CASSPTILLAGKGETQYF.

The chain has TRBV7-8 and TRBJ2-7, with D uncertain. With 6 bases removed from V and 2 bases from J, the gap between germline ends came to 17 bases. The CDR3 is 15 amino acids. The germline gives CDR1 SGHVS, CDR2 FQNEAQ. The CDR3 loop reads CASSLMASGPYEQYF. CDR3 sequence (DNA): TGTGCCAGCAGTCTCATGGCTAGTGGCCCCTACGAGCAGTACTTC.

The chain recombines TRBV30 with TRBJ2-7, with a tentative D call TRBD1 (5 bases). CDR1 GTSNPN and CDR2 SVGIG come from the germline V gene (reference sequence). Deletions cut 3 bases from V and 4 bases from J, with 16 bases between. The CDR3 runs to 14 residues. CDR3 loop: CAWRKGRNSYEQYF. CDR3 sequence (DNA): TGTGCCTGGAGGAAGGGGCGCAACTCGTACGAGCAGTACTTC.

The table lists this clone with a few counts. CDR3 protein: CASSSGQPYNEQFF. The DNA of the CDR3 is TGTGCCAGCAGCAGTGGACAGCCCTACAATGAGCAGTTCTTC. The rearrangement uses TRBV9 and TRBJ2-1; maybe TRBD1 (6 bases). Looked up from germline, CDR1 is SGDLS and CDR2 is YYNGEE. The V end lost 4 bases, the J end lost 2 bases, and 10 bases lay between the germline ends. This CDR3 has 14 amino acids.

The chain joins TRBV12-5 to TRBJ2-5, with TRBD1 identical over 8 bases. Germline CDR1 is LGHNT and CDR2 is FRNRAP. The V gene end was trimmed by 6 bases and the J gene end by 5 bases; junction bases not matched to a gene: 5. The CDR3 length is 13 residues. The CDR3 DNA follows: TGTGCTAGTGGCCCAGGGGGCGGGGAGACCCAGTACTTC. Its protein is CASGPGGGETQYF.